These 27 T cell receptor beta chains were all obtained from the same sample, sequenced in a study of blood T cell repertoires in COVID-19. Data came from immunoSEQ multiplex PCR; TCRdb stores just in-frame clones and leaves some out. The table records around 110,000 clones, around nine tenths of them present only once. The material sequenced was peripheral blood. Every receptor here comes from a man aged 35 to 55 with acute or convalescent COVID-19.

This sequence joins TRBV5-1 and TRBJ1-2, with D hard to call. The CDR3 spans 14 residues. Looked up from germline, CDR1 is SGHRS and CDR2 is YFSETQ. V was clipped by 4 bases and J by 0 bases, with 10 bases between them. The CDR3 region is CASSRDTANYGYTF. In nucleotides, the CDR3 is TGCGCCAGCAGCCGTGACACCGCTAACTATGGCTACACCTTC.

J is TRBJ2-2 and V is TRBV18; a weak D match, TRBD2 (6 bases). The CDR3 is 15 residues long. Germline V lookup: CDR1 KGHSH, CDR2 LQKENI. The V end lost 3 bases, the J end lost 2 bases, and 10 bases lay between the germline ends. CDR3 bases: TGTGCCAGCTCACCTAATGCGGGAAACACCGGGGAGCTGTTTTTT. Amino acid sequence: CASSPNAGNTGELFF.

The rearrangement links TRBV5-1 to TRBJ2-3; TRBD2 matches at 11 bases. Germline V gives CDR1 SGHRS, CDR2 YFSETQ. V lost 4 bases to trimming and J lost 3 bases; unmatched junction nucleotides: 7. This CDR3 is built from 16 residues. The CDR3 region is CASSQVVAGGTDTQYF. CDR3 nucleotides: TGCGCCAGCAGCCAGGTCGTAGCGGGGGGGACAGATACGCAGTATTTT.

The chain recombines TRBV5-1 with TRBJ2-3, with 11 bases aligning to TRBD1. CDR1 and CDR2 (germline): SGHRS, YFSETQ. The CDR3 has 16 amino acids. With 4 bases clipped from V and 0 bases from J, the junction kept 4 bases outside the gene matches. The CDR3 sequence: CASSPGTGGSTDTQYF. CDR3 sequence (DNA): TGCGCCAGCAGCCCAGGGACAGGGGGGAGCACAGATACGCAGTATTTT.

A note on this clone: Germline and junction disagree at one end, which may indicate a read error. The V and J genes are TRBV5-8 and TRBJ1-1; TRBD1 aligns across 8 bases. The CDR3 has 15 residues. Germline V gives CDR1 SGHTS, CDR2 YDEGEE. The CDR3 spells CASSLGRTGNPEAFF. DNA of the CDR3: TGTGCCAGCAGCTTGGGGAGGACAGGGAACCCTGAAGCTTTCTTT. Based on the CDR3 plus reference TRBV5-8 and TRBJ1-1, the full variable domain is EAGVTQSPTHLIKTRGQQATLRCSPISGHTSVYWYQQALGLGLQFLLWYDEGEERNRGNFPPRFSGRQFPNYSSELNVNALELEDSALYLCASSLGRTGNPEAFFGQGTRLTVV.

V gene TRBV19 combines with J gene TRBJ1-4, with 7 bases fitting TRBD1. The length of the CDR3 is 16 residues. V lost 6 bases and J lost 8; bases outside the gene matches: 15. Germline V CDR1 and CDR2: LNHDA, SQIVND (reference sequence). DNA for the CDR3: TGTGCCAGTAGCCCAGGAGCAGGGGGAGATGGAGAAAAACTGTTTTTT. Residues: CASSPGAGGDGEKLFF.

The chain has TRBV29-1 and TRBJ1-1, with 7 bases that match TRBD1. This CDR3 is built from 12 residues. The germline CDR1 and CDR2 sequences are SQVTM and ANQGSEA. The CDR3, as DNA: TGCGGATGTACAGGGGTGACCACTGAAGCTTTCTTT. The encoded protein is CGCTGVTTEAFF.

The chain links TRBV7-9 to TRBJ2-2; a possible D gene is TRBD1 (6 bases). Germline lookup yields CDR1 SEHNR and CDR2 FQNEAQ (reference sequence). Trimming took 6 bases from V and 0 from J, leaving 14 bases between them. This CDR3 has 16 residues. CDR3 protein: CASSRMDSSNTGELFF. The CDR3 DNA follows: TGTGCCAGCAGTCGTATGGACAGTTCGAACACCGGGGAGCTGTTTTTT.

The chain links TRBV5-1 to TRBJ2-1, with TRBD2 matching over 9 bases. Unmatched junction bases numbered 9, after V lost 7 bases and J lost 7 bases. The V gene's germline CDR1 is SGHRS and CDR2 YFSETQ. This CDR3 contains 14 residues. The CDR3 sequence is CASGKRGAGNEQFF. CDR3 coding DNA: TGCGCCAGCGGAAAGCGGGGGGCCGGGAATGAGCAGTTCTTC.

V gene TRBV6-5 combines with J gene TRBJ1-1, with TRBD1 matching over 7 bases. CDR3 length equals 14 residues. V lost 6 bases to trimming and J lost 4 bases; unmatched junction nucleotides: 8. Per germline, CDR1 MNHEY and CDR2 SVGAGI. CDR3 sequence reads: CASRPGTAFTEAFF. The DNA for the CDR3 is TGTGCCAGCAGGCCCGGGACAGCCTTCACTGAAGCTTTCTTT.

The V and J genes are TRBV9 and TRBJ1-2; D is unclear. V lost 5 bases and J 7 bases, leaving 24 bases between the germline ends. Germline CDR1 reads SGDLS; CDR2 reads YYNGEE. The CDR3 spans 16 residues. The CDR3 region has the DNA TGTGCCAGCAGTCCGGGTAGAGGAGTTGTCTTGGGTGGCTACACCTTC. As protein: CASSPGRGVVLGGYTF.

V and J are TRBV6-5 and TRBJ1-4; D remains unclear. The V and J ends lost 5 bases and 3 bases respectively, with 10 bases between them. Germline V gene sequence: CDR1 MNHEY, CDR2 SVGAGI. CDR3 length: 14 amino acids. The CDR3 sequence: CASSRLSANEKLFF. In DNA, the CDR3 is TGTGCCAGCAGTCGACTATCGGCTAATGAAAAACTGTTTTTT.

This chain links TRBV7-2 with TRBJ2-7, with 8 bases that match TRBD2. CDR1 SGHTA and CDR2 FQGNSA come from the germline V gene. The CDR3 covers 16 residues. V lost 3 bases, J lost 0 bases, and 7 bases stayed unmatched. In nucleotides, the CDR3 is TGTGCCAGCAGCTTCGGCGGGGGGTTACTCTCCTACGAGCAGTACTTC. Its translation is CASSFGGGLLSYEQYF.

The gene calls are TRBV11-2 and TRBJ2-2; 8 nucleotides agree with TRBD2. Germline-derived CDR1 and CDR2 are SGHAT and FQNNGV. The V segment lost 1 base and the J segment 5 bases; nucleotides outside the gene matches: 6. The CDR3 has 16 amino acids. CDR3 in amino acids: CASSLVGTRQTGELFF. The CDR3 nucleotides are TGTGCCAGCAGCTTAGTCGGGACTAGACAGACCGGGGAGCTGTTTTTT.

This clone has a handful of counts. The rearrangement uses TRBV29-1 and TRBJ1-2; D call uncertain. This CDR3 is 13 amino acids long. CDR1 SQVTM and CDR2 ANQGSEA come from the germline V gene. The V gene lost 2 bases and the J gene lost 2 bases, with 9 bases spanning the gap. In nucleotides, the CDR3 is TGCAGCGTTGAACCCGGTGTGAACTATGGCTACACCTTC. Amino acid sequence: CSVEPGVNYGYTF.

The V gene is TRBV10-3, the J gene TRBJ1-2; possibly TRBD1 for D (6 bases). CDR3 length equals 15 residues. Trimming shortened V by 6 bases and J by 3 bases, and 17 bases separated the two germline ends. CDR1 and CDR2 from the germline V gene are ENHRY and SYGVKD. The CDR3 bases are TGTGCCATCAGGGGGCACACAGGGAGGGACTATGGCTACACCTTC. Its translation is CAIRGHTGRDYGYTF.

The J gene is TRBJ2-1, the V gene TRBV19; D may be TRBD1 (6 bases). V lost 3 bases to trimming and J lost 0 bases, with 9 bases between them. The CDR3 has 15 residues. Germline values: CDR1 LNHDA, CDR2 SQIVND (reference sequence). The CDR3 sequence: CASSIEDSSYNEQFF. Written as DNA, the CDR3 is TGTGCCAGTAGTATCGAGGACAGCTCCTACAATGAGCAGTTCTTC.

This clone was detected only once. The chain uses TRBV6-5 and TRBJ1-2; 7 nucleotides match TRBD1. Germline V gene lookup returns CDR1 MNHEY and CDR2 SVGAGI. The CDR3 length is 12 residues. With V trimmed by 6 bases and J by 8 bases, 6 bases remained unmatched. CDR3 in DNA: TGTGCCAGCAGGGACAGGCCCCGAGGCTACACCTTC. Its translation is CASRDRPRGYTF.

The rearrangement uses TRBV6-1 and TRBJ1-2; D not resolved. The CDR3 consists of 14 residues. Looked up from germline, CDR1 is MNHNS and CDR2 is SASEGT. The germline V and J ends were trimmed by 2 bases and 8 bases, with 15 bases remaining between them. The CDR3 spells CASSESGPGRGYTF. As DNA, the CDR3 is TGTGCCAGCAGTGAATCCGGGCCTGGGAGAGGCTACACCTTC.

V is TRBV7-3 and J is TRBJ2-1, with 7 positions matching TRBD1. There are 14 residues in the CDR3. Looked up from germline, CDR1 is SGHTA and CDR2 is FQGTGA. V lost 5 bases and J lost 4; bases outside the gene matches: 5. CDR3 nucleotide sequence: TGTGCCAGCAGCCCGGGGACAGCTTACAATGAGCAGTTCTTC. Its protein product is CASSPGTAYNEQFF.

In its sample, this clone was seen once. This sequence joins TRBV29-1 and TRBJ1-1; tentatively, D is TRBD1 (5 bases). CDR1 and CDR2 from the germline V gene are SQVTM and ANQGSEA. The CDR3 totals 11 residues. Trimming took 6 bases from V and 9 from J, leaving 14 bases between them. CDR3 in DNA: TGCAGCGTCGGAGATCGACAGAAAGCTTTCTTT. Amino acids: CSVGDRQKAFF.

This chain links TRBV19 with TRBJ1-5; D is undetermined. Germline V gives CDR1 LNHDA, CDR2 SQIVND (reference sequence). The CDR3 contains 14 residues. Trimming left V 7 bases short and J 3 bases short, with 13 bases between. The CDR3 coding sequence is TGTGCCAGTACCCCGGGGAGATACAATCAGCCCCAGCATTTT. It translates to CASTPGRYNQPQHF.

The chain links TRBV18 to TRBJ1-1, with D maybe TRBD1 (6 bases). The germline gives CDR1 KGHSH, CDR2 LQKENI. V lost 6 bases and J lost 1, with 9 bases in between. The CDR3 runs 13 residues. As DNA, the CDR3 is TGTGCCAGCTCCCAGGGGAGGAACACTGAAGCTTTCTTT. Its protein product is CASSQGRNTEAFF.

This chain links TRBV4-1 with TRBJ1-5; 7 bases match TRBD1. Per the germline V gene, CDR1 is MGHRA and CDR2 is YSYEKL. The CDR3 totals 15 residues. Trimming took 2 bases from V and 9 from J; bases not matched to a gene: 10. In nucleotides, the CDR3 is TGCGCCAGCAGCCAATTGGACAGGTCGAAAGGGCCCCAGCATTTT. Translated, it gives CASSQLDRSKGPQHF.

The gene calls are TRBV7-6 and TRBJ2-1; possible D gene TRBD1, 6 bases. The CDR3 has 16 amino acids. Germline values: CDR1 SGHVS, CDR2 FNYEAQ. Trimming cost V 3 bases and J 9 bases, with 21 bases left between them. The CDR3 DNA is TGTGCCAGCAGCTTTCAGGGGCGTACCGATTGGGGTGAGCAGTTCTTC. Its protein product is CASSFQGRTDWGEQFF.

Only one count was recorded for this clone. The V and J genes are TRBV18 and TRBJ2-3; the match to TRBD2 covers 7 bases. Germline V lookup: CDR1 KGHSH, CDR2 LQKENI. The CDR3 covers 15 residues. The J segment lost 0 bases and the V segment lost 3 bases, leaving 3 bases of the junction unmatched. For the CDR3, the DNA is TGTGCCAGCTCACCTACTAGCGTAAGCACAGATACGCAGTATTTT. As protein: CASSPTSVSTDTQYF.

The genes are TRBV6-2 or TRBV6-3 and TRBJ2-7; 7 bases line up with TRBD1. The germline CDR1 and CDR2 sequences are MNHEY and SVGEGT. J gave up 6 bases and V 5 bases, and 4 bases lay outside the gene matches. The CDR3 consists of 12 residues. CDR3 sequence: CASSRQGSEQYF. CDR3 in DNA: TGTGCCAGCAGTCGACAGGGAAGCGAGCAGTACTTC.